One and the same sample provided the 7 T cell receptor beta chains below, sequenced in a study of PD-1 blockade in classical Hodgkin lymphoma. As to time point: newly diagnosed, previously untreated cHL patient sample. After PBMCs were thawed, their CD8+ T cells were isolated by magnetic negative selection. Here immunoSEQ multiplex PCR was the method, and the copy in TCRdb shows in-frame clones only, minus some. The data show 9,000 to 10,000 clones, 91% seen once. Sequenced sample: CD8+ T cells from blood. These receptor sequences come from a human donor with classical Hodgkin lymphoma.

This clone was counted between two and nine times. The chain has TRBV7-9 and TRBJ2-1, with 9 bases that match TRBD2. The V segment lost 2 bases and the J segment 13 bases; nucleotides outside the gene matches: 9. The CDR3 extends over 14 amino acids. Germline CDR1 reads SEHNR; CDR2 reads FQNEAQ (reference sequence). The CDR3 loop reads CASSLRTGGRVQFF. The DNA of the CDR3 is TGTGCCAGCAGCTTAAGGACCGGCGGGAGGGTTCAGTTCTTC.

CDR3 DNA sequence: TGTGCCAGTAGTTCCCTAATAGACAGGGTGTCCGACGAGCAGTACTTC. This sequence encodes CASSSLIDRVSDEQYF. The J gene is TRBJ2-7, the V gene TRBV19; 7 nucleotides line up with TRBD1. Germline trimming cut 5 bases from V and 5 bases from J; bases unmatched to any gene: 15. Germline CDR1 is LNHDA and CDR2 is SQIVND (reference sequence). This CDR3 has 16 amino acids.

V gene TRBV21-1 combines with J gene TRBJ2-5. TRBV21-1 has pseudogene status. CDR3 size: 12 residues. In DNA, the CDR3 is TGTGCCAGCAGCAAAGCGCAAGAGACCCAGTACTTC. It translates to CASSKAQETQYF.

The V gene is TRBV4-1, the J gene TRBJ2-2; 10 bases line up with TRBD2. CDR3 length: 19 residues. The V gene end was trimmed by 1 base and the J gene end by 7 bases; junction bases not matched to a gene: 15. Per germline, CDR1 MGHRA and CDR2 YSYEKL. DNA for the CDR3: TGCGCCAGCAGCCAAGGCGGGGCTAGCGGGAGAAGTATGATCGGGGAGCTGTTTTTT. Amino acids: CASSQGGASGRSMIGELFF.

The gene calls are TRBV6-5 and TRBJ1-1; D possibly corresponds to TRBD1 (5 bases). V was trimmed by 7 bases and J by 3 bases, leaving 15 bases between them. CDR1 and CDR2 from the germline V gene are MNHEY and SVGAGI. The CDR3 consists of 14 residues. CDR3 in amino acids: CASTYMGGDTEAFF. The DNA for the CDR3 is TGTGCCAGCACTTATATGGGGGGTGACACTGAAGCTTTCTTT.

This rearrangement joins TRBV2 to TRBJ2-5; D possibly corresponds to TRBD2 (6 bases). CDR3 length equals 13 residues. CDR1 is SNHLY and CDR2 is FYNNEI in the germline V gene. V lost 8 bases and J lost 5, with 15 bases in between. The CDR3 DNA follows: TGTGCCAGCCTTGAAGCGGGTATCGAGACCCAGTACTTC. Encoded protein: CASLEAGIETQYF.

The chain combines TRBV9 with TRBJ2-5; the D gene could be TRBD1 or TRBD2 (5 bases each). The germline V and J ends were trimmed by 4 bases and 0 bases, with 16 bases remaining between them. Germline loops: CDR1 SGDLS, CDR2 YYNGEE. The CDR3 totals 16 residues. CDR3 amino acids: CASSPGTDPYQETQYF. The CDR3 DNA follows: TGTGCCAGCAGCCCCGGGACGGATCCCTACCAAGAGACCCAGTACTTC.